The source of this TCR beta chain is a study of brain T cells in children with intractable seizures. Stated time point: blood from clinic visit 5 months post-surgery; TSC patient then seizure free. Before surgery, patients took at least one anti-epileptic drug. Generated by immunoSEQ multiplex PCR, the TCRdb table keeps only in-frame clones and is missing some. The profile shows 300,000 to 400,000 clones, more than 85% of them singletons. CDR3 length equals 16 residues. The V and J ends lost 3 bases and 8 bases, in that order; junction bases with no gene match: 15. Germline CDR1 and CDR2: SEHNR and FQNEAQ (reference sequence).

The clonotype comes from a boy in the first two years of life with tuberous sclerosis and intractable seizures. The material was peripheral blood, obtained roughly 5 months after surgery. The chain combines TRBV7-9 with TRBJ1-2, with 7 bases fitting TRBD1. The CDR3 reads CASSFQNPGQRGGYTF. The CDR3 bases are TGTGCCAGCAGCTTCCAGAACCCGGGACAGCGTGGCGGCTACACCTTC.